This T cell receptor (beta chain) appears in the sequencing data of a study of tumor and adjacent non-tumor tissue in lung cancer. About the study: Histology: around 13 adenocarcinoma, a couple of squamous cell carcinoma, 1 small cell lung cancer.

No cell sorting was done before RNA was extracted from the tissue. TCRbeta libraries were built with three rounds of nested PCR, modified from ARM-PCR. TCRdb itself ran the multiplex PCR reads through MiXCR, one entry per CDR3 protein. This sample yields 84,000 or so distinct CDR3 sequences, of which roughly 62% are seen a single time; over 12% belongs to the top ten. Trimming left V 6 bases short and J 10 bases short, with 19 bases between. The CDR3 length is 13 residues. Germline V gives CDR1 PRHDT, CDR2 FYEKMQ (reference sequence). With regard to this clonotype: Its antigen is undetermined.

Findings and caveats of the study: In normal lung, the top 100 clones were significantly more dominant than in tumor. TCR diversity was significantly greater in tumor than normal lung tissue. Tumor TCR diversity, when higher, was linked to shorter survival.

This receptor was obtained from a man aged 70 or older with non-small cell lung cancer. Sequencing was carried out using lung tumor tissue. The chain couples TRBV13 to TRBJ2-7; D is possibly TRBD2 (5 bases). The chain's CDR3 is CASRRRVSVDQYF. In DNA form, the CDR3 reads TGTGCCAGCAGGAGGCGGGTGAGTGTTGACCAGTACTTC. The entire variable domain, with the rest obtained from reference TRBV13 and TRBJ2-7, is as follows: AAGVIQSPRHLIKEKRETATLKCYPIPRHDTVYWYQQGPGQDPQFLISFYEKMQSDKGSIPDRFSAQQFSDYHSELNMSSLELGDSALYFCASRRRVSVDQYFGPGTRLTVT.